Presented here are 2 T cell receptor beta chains from one specimen sequenced in a study of shared clonotypes between healthy human individuals. The protocol was immunoSEQ multiplex PCR, while the TCRdb copy is restricted to in-frame clones and leaves out a portion. The table records about 650,000 clones, nearly 97% of them present only once. CD8 cells regarded as naive lacked CD45RO, were positively chosen for CCR7, and omitted terminally differentiated effector memory CD45RA+ cells. The specimen was naive CD8+ T cells sorted from blood. The receptors come from a young woman in good health.

V gene TRBV2 combines with J gene TRBJ1-1; perhaps TRBD1 as D (6 bases). CDR1 is SNHLY, CDR2 FYNNEI, per germline. CDR3 length: 14 amino acids. The V gene lost 7 bases and the J gene lost 3 bases, with 15 bases spanning the gap. In nucleotides, the CDR3 is TGTGCCAGCAATTGGGGGGGCGGTGACACTGAAGCTTTCTTT. Translation gives CASNWGGGDTEAFF. The complete variable domain, with remaining parts taken from reference TRBV2 and TRBJ1-1, reads EPEVTQTPSHQVTQMGQEVILRCVPISNHLYFYWYRQILGQKVEFLVSFYNNEISEKSEIFDDQFSVERPDGSNFTLKIRSTKLEDSAMYFCASNWGGGDTEAFFGQGTRLTVV.

The V and J genes are TRBV4-2 and TRBJ2-7; the match to TRBD2 covers 8 bases. Germline lookup yields CDR1 LGHNA and CDR2 YNFKEQ. Trimming at V came to 1 base and at J to 6 bases, leaving 8 bases not matched to a gene. The CDR3 is 15 residues long. The CDR3: CASSQVYSGDGEQYF. In DNA form, the CDR3 reads TGTGCCAGCAGCCAAGTCTATAGCGGGGACGGCGAGCAGTACTTC.